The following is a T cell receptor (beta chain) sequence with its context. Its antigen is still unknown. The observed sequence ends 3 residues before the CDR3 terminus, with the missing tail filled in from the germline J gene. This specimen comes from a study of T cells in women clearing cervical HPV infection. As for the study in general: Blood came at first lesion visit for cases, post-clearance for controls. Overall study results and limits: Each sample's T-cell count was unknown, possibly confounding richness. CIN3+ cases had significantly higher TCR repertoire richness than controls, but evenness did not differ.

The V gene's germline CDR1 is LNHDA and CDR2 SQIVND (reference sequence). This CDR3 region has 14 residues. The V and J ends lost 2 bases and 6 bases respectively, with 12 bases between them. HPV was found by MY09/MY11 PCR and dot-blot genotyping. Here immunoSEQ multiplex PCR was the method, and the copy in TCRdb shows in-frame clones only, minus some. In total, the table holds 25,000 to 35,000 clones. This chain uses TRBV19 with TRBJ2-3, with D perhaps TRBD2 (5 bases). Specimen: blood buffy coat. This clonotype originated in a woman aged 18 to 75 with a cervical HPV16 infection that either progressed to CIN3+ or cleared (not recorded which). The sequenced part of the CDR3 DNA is TGTGCCAGTAGTATATACCTAGCTTTCGATACG. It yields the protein CASSIYLAFDT. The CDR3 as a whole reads CASSIYLAFDTQYF.